Listed here are 18 T cell receptor beta chains from one sample, sequenced in a study of sequential checkpoint blockade in melanoma. This sample's treatment: randomized to nivolumab then ipilimumab (arm A) or the reverse (arm B). Using immunoSEQ multiplex PCR, the repertoire was profiled, and TCRdb retains in-frame clones only, with some absent. The table has approximately 3,700 clones, 34% seen once. Sequencing used tumor tissue (inferred from file names), obtained from a patient given nivolumab and ipilimumab in sequence. These receptors were collected from a human donor with melanoma.

The chain links TRBV5-1 to TRBJ2-3; weak D call: TRBD1 (6 bases). This CDR3 spans 15 amino acids. Trimming left V 0 bases short and J 2 bases short, with 10 bases between. CDR1 SGHRS and CDR2 YFSETQ come from the germline V gene. The CDR3 nucleotides read TGCGCCAGCAGCTTGGAGAGGACAGACACAGATACGCAGTATTTT. As protein: CASSLERTDTDTQYF.

This clone appeared a few times. This chain joins TRBV6-8 and TRBJ2-5, with 11 bases identical to TRBD1. The V gene's germline CDR1 is MNHGY and CDR2 SAAAGT. The CDR3 contains 15 residues. V lost 4 bases to trimming and J lost 5 bases; unmatched junction nucleotides: 6. DNA for the CDR3: TGTGCCAGCAGTTGGACAGGGGGCACGGATGAGACCCAGTACTTC. It yields the protein CASSWTGGTDETQYF.

The chain recombines TRBV15 with TRBJ1-5; the D gene is possibly TRBD1 (6 bases). Germline V lookup: CDR1 LNHNV, CDR2 YYDKDF (reference sequence). V was cut by 5 bases and J by 7 bases, with 15 bases left in between. The CDR3 contains 14 residues. CDR3 protein: CATSDVQGGQPQHF. CDR3 nucleotides: TGTGCCACCAGCGACGTACAGGGTGGCCAGCCCCAGCATTTT.

This clone was observed a handful of times. V gene TRBV10-3 combines with J gene TRBJ1-4, with a tentative D call TRBD1 (5 bases). V was shortened by 0 bases and J by 0 bases, with 8 bases between the two germline ends. Germline V gene data show CDR1 as ENHRY and CDR2 as SYGVKD. The CDR3 totals 16 residues. The CDR3 spells CAISESRDATNEKLFF. CDR3 bases: TGTGCCATCAGTGAGTCGAGGGACGCAACTAATGAAAAACTGTTTTTT.

By sample fraction, this clone is large. The chain employs TRBV12-5 and TRBJ2-1; 8 bases agree with TRBD2. The V segment lost 6 bases and the J segment 4 bases; nucleotides outside the gene matches: 8. CDR1 and CDR2 (germline): LGHNT, FRNRAP. CDR3 length: 15 amino acids. CDR3 region: CASGKSGRDYNEQFF. In DNA, the CDR3 is TGTGCTAGTGGAAAAAGCGGGAGAGATTACAATGAGCAGTTCTTC.

In its sample, this clone was seen a few times. The V call is TRBV11-3, the J call TRBJ2-7; the match to TRBD1 covers 8 bases. V shed 4 bases, J shed 5 bases, and the junction held 7 bases outside the gene matches. Germline-derived CDR1 and CDR2 are SGHNT and YENEEA. The length of the CDR3 is 14 residues. The CDR3 is CASSSGQGLDEQYF. In DNA form, the CDR3 reads TGTGCCAGCAGCTCTGGACAGGGACTTGACGAGCAGTACTTC.

This clone ranks as medium-sized. The chain employs TRBV6-8 and TRBJ2-2; a possible D gene is TRBD2 (6 bases). V was cut by 6 bases and J by 4 bases, with 15 bases left in between. The CDR3 contains 15 residues. In germline, CDR1 is MNHGY, CDR2 SAAAGT. The CDR3 DNA reads as TGTGCCAGCAGGACGGGACTCCAACTCACCGGGGAGCTGTTTTTT. This gives the protein CASRTGLQLTGELFF.

The V call is TRBV11-3, the J call TRBJ1-1; 8 bases fit TRBD1. CDR1 SGHNT and CDR2 YENEEA come from the germline V gene. Germline trimming cut 6 bases from V and 1 base from J; bases unmatched to any gene: 10. CDR3 length: 16 amino acids. DNA for the CDR3: TGTGCCAGCAGGGCCCGGCAGGGGGCGGCGAACACTGAAGCTTTCTTT. It codes for CASRARQGAANTEAFF.

The CDR3 region has the DNA TGCGCCAGCAGAGCTAGCGGAAGTTTGAACACCGGGGAGCTGTTTTTT. It translates to CASRASGSLNTGELFF. The chain couples TRBV5-1 to TRBJ2-2; 7 nucleotides line up with TRBD2. CDR3 size: 16 residues. V was pared by 5 bases and J by 1 base, with 8 bases of the junction left unmatched. The germline V gene encodes CDR1 SGHRS and CDR2 YFSETQ.

This clone is medium-sized. This chain joins TRBV11-3 and TRBJ2-5, with a tentative D call TRBD2 (5 bases). V lost 4 bases, J lost 7 bases, and 19 bases lay in between. Germline CDR1 reads SGHNT; CDR2 reads YENEEA. The CDR3 runs to 15 residues. The CDR3 nucleotides are TGTGCCAGCAGCTCCACCCCGCTTATCAGCGGGACCCAGTACTTC. This codes for CASSSTPLISGTQYF.

The J gene is TRBJ1-3, the V gene TRBV7-5; the table gives TRBD1 as D, unverified against the DNA. TRBV7-5 corresponds to a pseudogene. CDR3 length: 16 amino acids. This CDR3 is CASSGTGVYSGNTIYF. CDR3 nucleotide sequence: TGTGCCAGCAGCGGGACAGGGGTATACTCTGGAAACACCATATATTTT.

V gene TRBV10-2 combines with J gene TRBJ2-7; D gene ambiguous. The CDR3 consists of 13 residues. Germline loops: CDR1 WSHSY, CDR2 SAAADI. Deletions cut 0 bases from V and 1 base from J, with 4 bases between. CDR3 amino acids: CASSESWSYEQYV. The CDR3 DNA reads as TGCGCCAGCAGTGAGTCGTGGTCCTACGAGCAGTACGTC.

This clone came up a few times. V usage is TRBV29-1 and J usage is TRBJ2-7; D call uncertain. Germline V gene lookup returns CDR1 SQVTM and CDR2 ANQGSEA. This CDR3 comprises 13 residues. V was shortened by 0 bases and J by 2 bases, with 8 bases between the two germline ends. The CDR3, as DNA: TGCAGCGTTGAAGATCGGCTGGCCTACGAGCAGTACTTC. It codes for CSVEDRLAYEQYF.

The genes are TRBV11-3 and TRBJ2-3; TRBD1 matches at 8 bases. Trimming at V came to 5 bases and at J to 3 bases, leaving 7 bases not matched to a gene. From germline, CDR1 is SGHNT and CDR2 YENEEA. This CDR3 is built from 15 residues. The CDR3 loop is CASSAGWTGTDTQYF. The CDR3 bases are TGTGCCAGCAGCGCCGGCTGGACAGGGACAGATACGCAGTATTTT.

CDR3 nucleotide sequence: TGCGCCAGCAGCCCGGGACACGGAGCCGGGGAGCTGTTTTTT. Translation gives CASSPGHGAGELFF. The chain has TRBV10-2 and TRBJ2-2; the D gene is possibly TRBD1 (6 bases). V was cut by 6 bases and J by 6 bases, with 14 bases left in between. CDR1 is WSHSY, CDR2 SAAADI, per germline. The CDR3 is 14 residues long.

The chain carries TRBV19 and TRBJ1-5; possible D gene TRBD1, 6 bases. The CDR3 totals 14 residues. Germline V gene lookup returns CDR1 LNHDA and CDR2 SQIVND (reference sequence). V lost 11 bases and J lost 5, with 19 bases in between. The CDR3 loop reads CASGAREIDQPQHF. For the CDR3, the DNA is TGTGCCTCGGGGGCCAGGGAGATTGATCAGCCCCAGCATTTT.

This clone was seen only a few times. This rearrangement joins TRBV5-1 to TRBJ1-5; 7 bases line up with TRBD1. The CDR3 extends over 15 amino acids. Germline V gene sequence: CDR1 SGHRS, CDR2 YFSETQ. V gave up 0 bases and J gave up 7 bases; unmatched junction bases: 7. CDR3 in amino acids: CASSLGTGVGQPQHF. The CDR3 coding sequence is TGCGCCAGCAGCTTGGGAACAGGGGTTGGCCAGCCCCAGCATTTT.

There are a few counts of this clone. The J gene is TRBJ2-2, the V gene TRBV9; a weak D match, TRBD1 (5 bases). Germline V gives CDR1 SGDLS, CDR2 YYNGEE. V gave up 5 bases and J gave up 3 bases, with 11 bases separating them. CDR3 length equals 14 residues. The CDR3 region has the DNA TGTGCCAGCAGTGCCTCAGGGTACACCGGGGAGCTGTTTTTT. It translates to CASSASGYTGELFF.